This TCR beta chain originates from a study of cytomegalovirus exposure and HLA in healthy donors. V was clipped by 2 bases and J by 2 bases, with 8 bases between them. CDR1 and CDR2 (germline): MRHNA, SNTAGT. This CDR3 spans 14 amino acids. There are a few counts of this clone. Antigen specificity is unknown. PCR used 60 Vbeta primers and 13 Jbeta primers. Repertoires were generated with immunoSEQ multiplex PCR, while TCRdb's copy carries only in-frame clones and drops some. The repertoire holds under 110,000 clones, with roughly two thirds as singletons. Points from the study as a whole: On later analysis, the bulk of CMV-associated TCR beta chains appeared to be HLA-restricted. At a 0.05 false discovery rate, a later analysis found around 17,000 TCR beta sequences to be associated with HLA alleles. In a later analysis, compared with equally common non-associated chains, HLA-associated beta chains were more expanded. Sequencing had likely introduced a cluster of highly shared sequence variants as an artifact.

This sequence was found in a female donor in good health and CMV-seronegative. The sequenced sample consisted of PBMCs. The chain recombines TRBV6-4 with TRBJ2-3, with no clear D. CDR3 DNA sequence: TGTGCCAGCAGTGACAGGCGGTTCACAGATACGCAGTATTTT. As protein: CASSDRRFTDTQYF.